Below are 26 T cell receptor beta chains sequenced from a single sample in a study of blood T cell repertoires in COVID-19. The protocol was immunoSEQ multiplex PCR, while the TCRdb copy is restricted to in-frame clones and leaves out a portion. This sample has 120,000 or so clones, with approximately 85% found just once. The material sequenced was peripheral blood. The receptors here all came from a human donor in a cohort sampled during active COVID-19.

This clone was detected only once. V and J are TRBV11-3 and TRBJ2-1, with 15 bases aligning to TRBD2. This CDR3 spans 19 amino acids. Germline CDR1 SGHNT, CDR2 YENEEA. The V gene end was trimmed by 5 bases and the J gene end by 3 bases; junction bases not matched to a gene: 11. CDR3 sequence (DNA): TGTGCCAGCAGCCCAGGGTGGACTAGCGGGGGGGCGGACTACAATGAGCAGTTCTTC. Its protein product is CASSPGWTSGGADYNEQFF.

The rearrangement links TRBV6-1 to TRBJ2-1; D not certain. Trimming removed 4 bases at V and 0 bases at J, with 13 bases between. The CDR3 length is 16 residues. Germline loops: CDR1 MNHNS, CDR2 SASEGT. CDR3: CASSARLAVSYNEQFF. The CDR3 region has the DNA TGTGCCAGCAGTGCTCGTCTGGCCGTCTCCTACAATGAGCAGTTCTTC.

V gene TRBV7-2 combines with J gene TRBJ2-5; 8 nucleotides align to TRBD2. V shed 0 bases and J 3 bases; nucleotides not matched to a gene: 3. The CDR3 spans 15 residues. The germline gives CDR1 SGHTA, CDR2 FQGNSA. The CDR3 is CASSLARRGEETQYF. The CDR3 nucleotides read TGTGCCAGCAGCTTAGCACGGCGGGGGGAAGAGACCCAGTACTTC.

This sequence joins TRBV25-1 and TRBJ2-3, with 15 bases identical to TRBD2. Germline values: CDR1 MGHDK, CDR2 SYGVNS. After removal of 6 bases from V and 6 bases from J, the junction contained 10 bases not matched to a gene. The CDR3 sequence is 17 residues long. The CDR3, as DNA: TGTGCCAGCAGCCCTCACGGACTAGCGGGGGGGCTGGATACGCAGTATTTT. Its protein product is CASSPHGLAGGLDTQYF.

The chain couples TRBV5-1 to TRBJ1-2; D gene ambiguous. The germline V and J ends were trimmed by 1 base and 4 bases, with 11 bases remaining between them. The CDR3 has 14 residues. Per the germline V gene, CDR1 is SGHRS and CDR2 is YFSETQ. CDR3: CASSLTVTSYGYTF. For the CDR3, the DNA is TGCGCCAGCAGCTTGACAGTCACTAGCTATGGCTACACCTTC.

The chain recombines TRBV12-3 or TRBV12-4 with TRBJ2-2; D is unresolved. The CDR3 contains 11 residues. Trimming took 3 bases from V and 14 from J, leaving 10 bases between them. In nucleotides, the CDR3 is TGTGCCAGCAGTTTCAGGTCCAAACTGTTTTTT. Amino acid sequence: CASSFRSKLFF.

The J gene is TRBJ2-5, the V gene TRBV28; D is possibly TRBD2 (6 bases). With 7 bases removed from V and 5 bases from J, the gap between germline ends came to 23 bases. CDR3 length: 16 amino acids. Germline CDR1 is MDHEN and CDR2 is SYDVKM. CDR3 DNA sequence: TGTGCCAGCACGAAGACCGAGACTAGGGGCCGGGAGACCCAGTACTTC. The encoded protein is CASTKTETRGRETQYF.

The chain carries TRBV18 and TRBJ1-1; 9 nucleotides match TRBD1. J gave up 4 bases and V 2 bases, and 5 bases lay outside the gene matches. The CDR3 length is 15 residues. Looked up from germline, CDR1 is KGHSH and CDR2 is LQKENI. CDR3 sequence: CASSPGTGMTTEAFF. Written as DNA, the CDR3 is TGTGCCAGCTCACCAGGGACAGGGATGACCACTGAAGCTTTCTTT. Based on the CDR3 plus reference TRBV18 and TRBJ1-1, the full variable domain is NAGVMQNPRHLVRRRGQEARLRCSPMKGHSHVYWYRQLPEEGLKFMVYLQKENIIDESGMPKERFSAEFPKEGPSILRIQQVVRGDSAAYFCASSPGTGMTTEAFFGQGTRLTVV.

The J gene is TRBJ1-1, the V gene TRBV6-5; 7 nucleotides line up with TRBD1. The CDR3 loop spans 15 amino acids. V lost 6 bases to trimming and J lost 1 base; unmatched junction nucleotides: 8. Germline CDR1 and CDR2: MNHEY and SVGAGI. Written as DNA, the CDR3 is TGTGCCAGCAGACCTACAGGGGAACCGAACACTGAAGCTTTCTTT. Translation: CASRPTGEPNTEAFF.

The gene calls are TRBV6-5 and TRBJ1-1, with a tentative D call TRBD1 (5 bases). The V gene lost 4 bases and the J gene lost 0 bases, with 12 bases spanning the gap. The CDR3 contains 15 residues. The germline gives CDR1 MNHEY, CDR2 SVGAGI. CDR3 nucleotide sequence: TGTGCCAGCAGTTCACAGCAGGGTATGAACACTGAAGCTTTCTTT. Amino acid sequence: CASSSQQGMNTEAFF.

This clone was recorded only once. CDR3 residues: CASSYSEGWDEQYF. CDR3 DNA: TGTGCCAGCAGTTACTCGGAGGGCTGGGACGAGCAGTACTTC. The chain couples TRBV6-5 to TRBJ2-7, with a possible D match to TRBD2 (6 bases). This CDR3 has 14 residues. Looked up from germline, CDR1 is MNHEY and CDR2 is SVGAGI. The V end was cut by 0 bases, the J end by 5 bases, with 11 bases between.

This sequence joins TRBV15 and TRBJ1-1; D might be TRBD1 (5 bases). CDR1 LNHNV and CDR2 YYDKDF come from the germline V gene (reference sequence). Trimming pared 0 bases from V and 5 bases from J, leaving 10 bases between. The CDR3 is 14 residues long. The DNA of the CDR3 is TGTGCCACCAGCAGAGATTGGAGGGGAACTGAAGCTTTCTTT. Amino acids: CATSRDWRGTEAFF.

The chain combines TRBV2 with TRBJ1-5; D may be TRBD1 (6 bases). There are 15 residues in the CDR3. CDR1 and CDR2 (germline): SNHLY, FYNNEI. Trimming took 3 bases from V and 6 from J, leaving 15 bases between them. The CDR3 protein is CASSEFPGVFQPQHF. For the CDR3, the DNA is TGTGCCAGCAGTGAGTTTCCAGGGGTGTTTCAGCCCCAGCATTTT.

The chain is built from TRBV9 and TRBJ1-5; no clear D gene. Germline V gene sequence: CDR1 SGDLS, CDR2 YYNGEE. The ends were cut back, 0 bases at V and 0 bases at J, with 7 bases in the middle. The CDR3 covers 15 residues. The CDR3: CASSVGHLSNQPQHF. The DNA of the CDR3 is TGTGCCAGCAGCGTAGGACACCTTAGCAATCAGCCCCAGCATTTT.

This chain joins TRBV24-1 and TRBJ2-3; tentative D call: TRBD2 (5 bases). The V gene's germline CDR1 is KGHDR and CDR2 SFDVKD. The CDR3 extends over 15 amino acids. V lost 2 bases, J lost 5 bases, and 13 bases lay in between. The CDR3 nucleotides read TGTGCCACCAGTGATTCCTCCAAGGCGGGAGATACGCAGTATTTT. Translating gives CATSDSSKAGDTQYF.

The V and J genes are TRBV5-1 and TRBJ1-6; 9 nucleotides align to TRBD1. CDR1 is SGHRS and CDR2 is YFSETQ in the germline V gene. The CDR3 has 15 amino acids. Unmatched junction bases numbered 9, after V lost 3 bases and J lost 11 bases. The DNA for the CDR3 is TGCGCCAGCAGCTACACGACAGGGGGAAGTGCACCCCTCCACTTT. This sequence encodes CASSYTTGGSAPLHF. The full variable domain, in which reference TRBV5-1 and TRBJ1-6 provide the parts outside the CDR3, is KAGVTQTPRYLIKTRGQQVTLSCSPISGHRSVSWYQQTPGQGLQFLFEYFSETQRNKGNFPGRFSGRQFSNSRSEMNVSTLELGDSALYLCASSYTTGGSAPLHFGNGTRLTVT.

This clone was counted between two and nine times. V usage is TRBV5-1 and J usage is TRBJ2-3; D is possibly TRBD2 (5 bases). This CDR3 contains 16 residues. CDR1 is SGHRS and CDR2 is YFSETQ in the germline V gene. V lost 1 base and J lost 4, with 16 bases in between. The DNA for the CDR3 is TGCGCCAGCAGCTTGTCCCCGGGGTACTGGGCAGATACGCAGTATTTT. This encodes CASSLSPGYWADTQYF.

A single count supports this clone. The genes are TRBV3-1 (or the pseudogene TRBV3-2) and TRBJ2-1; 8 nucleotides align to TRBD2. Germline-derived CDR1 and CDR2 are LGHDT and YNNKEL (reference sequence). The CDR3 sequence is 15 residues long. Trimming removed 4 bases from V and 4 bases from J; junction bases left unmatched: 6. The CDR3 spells CASSPSGGPYNEQFF. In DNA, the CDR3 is TGTGCCAGCAGCCCCAGCGGGGGCCCTTACAATGAGCAGTTCTTC.

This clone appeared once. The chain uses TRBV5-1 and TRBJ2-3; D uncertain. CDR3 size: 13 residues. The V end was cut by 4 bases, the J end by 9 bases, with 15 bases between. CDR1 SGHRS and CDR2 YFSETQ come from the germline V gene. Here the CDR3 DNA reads TGCGCCAGCAGCACCCACCTAACCCCGACGCAGTATTTT. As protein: CASSTHLTPTQYF.

CDR3 region: CASSYGQWNTGELFF. The CDR3, as DNA: TGTGCCAGCAGTTATGGACAGTGGAACACCGGGGAGCTGTTTTTT. The chain joins TRBV7-9 to TRBJ2-2; possible D gene TRBD1, 6 bases. Germline CDR1 and CDR2: SEHNR and FQNEAQ (reference sequence). V was trimmed by 6 bases and J by 1 base, leaving 12 bases between them. The CDR3 runs to 15 residues.

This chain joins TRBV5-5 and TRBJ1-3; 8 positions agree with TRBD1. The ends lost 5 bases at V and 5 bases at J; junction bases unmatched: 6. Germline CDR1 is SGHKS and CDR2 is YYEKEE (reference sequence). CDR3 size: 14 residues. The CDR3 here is CASRMDRERNTIYF. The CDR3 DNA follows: TGTGCCAGCAGGATGGACAGGGAAAGAAACACCATATATTTT.

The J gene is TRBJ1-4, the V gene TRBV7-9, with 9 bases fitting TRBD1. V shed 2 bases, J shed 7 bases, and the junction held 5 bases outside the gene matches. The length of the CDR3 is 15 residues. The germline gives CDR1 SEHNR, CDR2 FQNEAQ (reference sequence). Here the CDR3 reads CASSLRGQGSEKLFF. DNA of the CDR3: TGTGCCAGCAGCTTACGGGGACAGGGATCTGAAAAACTGTTTTTT.

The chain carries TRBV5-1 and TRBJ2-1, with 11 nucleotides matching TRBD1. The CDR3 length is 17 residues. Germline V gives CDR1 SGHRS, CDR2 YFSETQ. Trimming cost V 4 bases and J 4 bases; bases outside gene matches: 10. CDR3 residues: CASSPGTGGFLYNEQFF. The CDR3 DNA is TGCGCCAGCAGCCCAGGGACAGGGGGATTCCTTTACAATGAGCAGTTCTTC.

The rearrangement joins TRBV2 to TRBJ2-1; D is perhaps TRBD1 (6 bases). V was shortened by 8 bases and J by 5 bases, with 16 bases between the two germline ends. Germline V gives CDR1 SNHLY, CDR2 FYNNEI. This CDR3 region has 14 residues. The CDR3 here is CASGQLKLNNEQFF. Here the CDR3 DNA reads TGTGCCAGCGGACAGCTAAAACTTAACAATGAGCAGTTCTTC.

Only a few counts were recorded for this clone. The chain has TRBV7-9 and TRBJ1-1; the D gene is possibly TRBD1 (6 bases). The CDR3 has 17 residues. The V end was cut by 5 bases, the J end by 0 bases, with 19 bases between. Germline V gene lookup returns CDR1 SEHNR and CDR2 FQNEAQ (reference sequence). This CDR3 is CASSPSRSTGLNTEAFF. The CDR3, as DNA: TGTGCCAGCAGCCCAAGTAGGTCAACAGGGTTGAACACTGAAGCTTTCTTT.

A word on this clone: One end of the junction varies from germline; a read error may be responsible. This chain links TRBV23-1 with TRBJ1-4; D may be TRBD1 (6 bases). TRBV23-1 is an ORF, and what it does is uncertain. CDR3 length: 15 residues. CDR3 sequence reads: CASSQSRARGRKTVF. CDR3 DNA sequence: TGCGCCAGCAGTCAATCGAGGGCCAGGGGTCGAAAAACTGTTTTT.